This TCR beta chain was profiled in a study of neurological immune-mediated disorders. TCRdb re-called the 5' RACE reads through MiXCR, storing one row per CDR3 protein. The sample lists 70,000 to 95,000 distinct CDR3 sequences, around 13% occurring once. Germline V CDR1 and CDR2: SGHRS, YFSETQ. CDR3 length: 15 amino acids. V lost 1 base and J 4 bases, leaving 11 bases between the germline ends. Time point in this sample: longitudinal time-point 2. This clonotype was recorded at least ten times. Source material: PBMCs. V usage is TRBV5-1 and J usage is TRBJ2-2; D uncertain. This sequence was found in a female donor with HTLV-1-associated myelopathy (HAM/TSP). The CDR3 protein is CASSLSAGPTGELFF. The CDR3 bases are TGCGCCAGCAGCTTGTCGGCAGGTCCCACCGGGGAGCTGTTTTTT.